The T cell receptor beta chain under discussion was sequenced for a study of shared clonotypes between healthy human individuals. Overall study findings and caveats: Clonotypes not shared had lower generation probabilities than those common to all four donors.

Naive CD8 cells lacked CD45RO and underwent positive selection for CCR7, leaving out terminally differentiated effector memory CD45RA+ cells. Germline V gene sequence: CDR1 GTSNPN, CDR2 SVGIG (reference sequence). Between the trimmed V and J ends, which lost 3 bases and 1 base, there was a span of 6 bases. CDR3 size: 12 residues. Assay used: immunoSEQ multiplex PCR; TCRdb lists only in-frame clones, some missing. The table records about 680,000 clones, about 91% of them present only once. As concerns this clone: The target antigen is unknown.

The gene calls are TRBV30 and TRBJ1-1, with a weak D call TRBD1 (6 bases). This clonotype originated in a man aged 25-45 years in good health. The sample was naive CD8+ T cells sorted from blood. CDR3 sequence reads: CAWRTGNTEAFF. The CDR3 DNA reads TGTGCCTGGAGGACAGGGAACACTGAAGCTTTCTTT.